This TCR beta chain was found in a study of blood T cell repertoires in COVID-19. Study-wide background: The samples span acute and convalescent COVID-19 from the United States, Italy and Spain. Sources were T cells, B-cell-depleted T cells, or PBMCs; the material itself was cDNA or gDNA.

Trimming at V came to 4 bases and at J to 4 bases, leaving 7 bases not matched to a gene. The CDR3 loop spans 14 amino acids. Germline CDR1 SGHVS, CDR2 FQNEAQ. As originally analysed: Researchers report that nucleated cell counts were estimated from reference gene primer amplification. Some clones are missing from TCRdb's copy, which holds only in-frame ones; the method was immunoSEQ multiplex PCR. The V and J calls and the clone size are those of that table, but D and trimming were determined from the DNA. The sample has roughly 6,100 clones; around 91% are singletons. The TCR sequence derives from a human donor in a cohort sampled during active COVID-19. V gene TRBV7-8 combines with J gene TRBJ2-7, with 7 bases matching TRBD2. Input material: peripheral blood. The DNA of the CDR3 is TGTGCCAGCAGCTCGAGGGGAGGGGTATACGAGCAGTACTTC. It is translated as CASSSRGGVYEQYF.